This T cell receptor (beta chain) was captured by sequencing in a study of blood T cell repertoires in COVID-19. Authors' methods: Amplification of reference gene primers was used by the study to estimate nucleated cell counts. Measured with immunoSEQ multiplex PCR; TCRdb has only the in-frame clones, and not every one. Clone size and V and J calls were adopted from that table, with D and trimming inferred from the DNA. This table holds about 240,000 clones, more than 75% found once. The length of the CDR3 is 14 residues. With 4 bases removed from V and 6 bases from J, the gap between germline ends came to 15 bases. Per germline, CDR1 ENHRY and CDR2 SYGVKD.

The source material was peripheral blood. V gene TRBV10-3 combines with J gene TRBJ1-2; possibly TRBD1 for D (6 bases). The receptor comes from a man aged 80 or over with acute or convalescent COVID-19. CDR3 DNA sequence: TGTGCCATCAGTGGGGGCAGGGGCGAGGATGGCTACACCTTC. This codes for CAISGGRGEDGYTF.